Following are 27 T cell receptor beta chains from one sample sequenced in a study of blood T cell repertoires in COVID-19. Profiling relied on immunoSEQ multiplex PCR, and the TCRdb table lists in-frame clones only, not all of them. Of tens of thousands of clones in the sample, roughly 90% were seen once. Sequencing used peripheral blood. These TCRs come from a woman aged 55-70 years with acute or convalescent COVID-19.

The rearrangement links TRBV4-1 to TRBJ2-7; D may be TRBD1 (5 bases). The V and J ends lost 4 bases and 6 bases respectively, with 19 bases between them. This CDR3 has 15 amino acids. Germline CDR1 is MGHRA and CDR2 is YSYEKL. The CDR3 coding sequence is TGCGCCAGCAGCCTCGAGCCAGGGCTCTGGGGCGAGCAGTACGTC. This sequence encodes CASSLEPGLWGEQYV.

The chain combines TRBV6-2 or TRBV6-3 with TRBJ1-4; 10 bases map to TRBD1. V trimming: 4 bases; J trimming: 0 bases; junction bases outside the gene matches: 2. The germline CDR1 and CDR2 sequences are MNHEY and SVGEGT. The CDR3 has 16 amino acids. Written as DNA, the CDR3 is TGTGCCAGCAGTTGGGACAGGGGCGCAACTAATGAAAAACTGTTTTTT. This sequence encodes CASSWDRGATNEKLFF.

This chain uses TRBV6-2 or TRBV6-3 with TRBJ2-5; maybe TRBD2 (5 bases). CDR1 is MNHEY, CDR2 SVGEGT, per germline. Trimming shortened V by 2 bases and J by 4 bases, and 11 bases separated the two germline ends. The CDR3 totals 14 residues. DNA of the CDR3: TGTGCCAGCAGTTACGGGTCCGAGGGAGAGACCCAGTACTTC. Protein: CASSYGSEGETQYF.

The CDR3 region is CASSLAWRTEAFF. The CDR3 DNA reads TGTGCCAGCAGCTTAGCATGGAGGACTGAAGCTTTCTTT. V and J are TRBV7-9 and TRBJ1-1; D gene uncertain. The CDR3 extends over 13 amino acids. CDR1 and CDR2 from the germline V gene are SEHNR and FQNEAQ (reference sequence). V dropped 0 bases and J dropped 5 bases, with 7 bases sitting between them. Combining the CDR3 with reference TRBV7-9 and TRBJ1-1 gives the whole variable domain DTGVSQNPRHKITKRGQNVTFRCDPISEHNRLYWYRQTLGQGPEFLTYFQNEAQLEKSRLLSDRFSAERPKGSFSTLEIQRTEQGDSAMYLCASSLAWRTEAFFGQGTRLTVV.

The rearrangement uses TRBV27 and TRBJ1-2, with D hard to call. The germline V and J ends were trimmed by 5 bases and 5 bases, with 21 bases remaining between them. The CDR3 consists of 16 residues. Germline V CDR1 and CDR2: MNHEY, SMNVEV (reference sequence). The CDR3 region has the DNA TGTGCCAGCAGTATTGGTGGCCTCACCACAACATATGGCTACACCTTC. Translated: CASSIGGLTTTYGYTF.

The chain combines TRBV2 with TRBJ1-2; TRBD1 aligns across 8 bases. The CDR3 spans 15 residues. The germline V gene encodes CDR1 SNHLY and CDR2 FYNNEI. V shed 6 bases, J shed 8 bases, and the junction held 14 bases outside the gene matches. The CDR3 bases are TGTGCCAGCAGCAGATTGGGACAGGAGGCATGGGGCTACACCTTC. Its translation: CASSRLGQEAWGYTF. The entire variable domain, with the rest obtained from reference TRBV2 and TRBJ1-2, is as follows: EPEVTQTPSHQVTQMGQEVILRCVPISNHLYFYWYRQILGQKVEFLVSFYNNEISEKSEIFDDQFSVERPDGSNFTLKIRSTKLEDSAMYFCASSRLGQEAWGYTFGSGTRLTVV.

This clone was detected once. The chain is built from TRBV7-9 and TRBJ2-1, with no clear D. The CDR3 length is 13 residues. Trimming pared 5 bases from V and 10 bases from J, leaving 15 bases between. Per the germline V gene, CDR1 is SEHNR and CDR2 is FQNEAQ (reference sequence). CDR3 protein: CASSPWAPWEQFF. For the CDR3, the DNA is TGTGCCAGCAGCCCGTGGGCTCCCTGGGAGCAGTTCTTC.

The chain is built from TRBV7-2 and TRBJ2-4; the D gene is possibly TRBD2 (7 bases). Per the germline V gene, CDR1 is SGHTA and CDR2 is FQGNSA. V lost 6 bases and J lost 0, with 15 bases in between. CDR3 length: 16 amino acids. The CDR3 protein is CASSREGGQAKNIQYF. Written as DNA, the CDR3 is TGTGCCAGCAGTAGGGAGGGGGGCCAAGCCAAAAACATTCAGTACTTC.

The chain links TRBV6-5 to TRBJ1-4, with 9 bases matching TRBD1. This CDR3 comprises 15 residues. Germline V CDR1 and CDR2: MNHEY, SVGAGI. The ends lost 2 bases at V and 6 bases at J; junction bases unmatched: 4. The DNA for the CDR3 is TGTGCCAGCAGTTACGAAGGACAGGGGTATGAAAAACTGTTTTTT. Encoded protein: CASSYEGQGYEKLFF.

The chain combines TRBV19 with TRBJ2-2; perhaps TRBD2 as D (5 bases). With 1 base removed from V and 4 bases from J, the gap between germline ends came to 10 bases. The CDR3 runs 15 residues. Germline V gene data show CDR1 as LNHDA and CDR2 as SQIVND (reference sequence). The CDR3, as DNA: TGTGCCAGTAGTATAGTAGTACGGGGCACCGGGGAGCTGTTTTTT. It encodes CASSIVVRGTGELFF.

V is TRBV6-4 and J is TRBJ2-7; 12 nucleotides match TRBD2. Trimming cost V 7 bases and J 3 bases; bases outside gene matches: 7. Germline assignment: CDR1 MRHNA and CDR2 SNTAGT. This CDR3 is built from 15 residues. Here the CDR3 reads CASKSLAGGIYEQYV. The CDR3 DNA reads as TGTGCCAGCAAGTCACTAGCGGGAGGTATCTACGAGCAGTACGTC.

The chain has TRBV19 and TRBJ1-1; TRBD1 aligns across 8 bases. The CDR3 extends over 16 amino acids. J gave up 4 bases and V 5 bases, and 12 bases lay outside the gene matches. Germline V gene lookup returns CDR1 LNHDA and CDR2 SQIVND (reference sequence). The CDR3 here is CASSEPAGGLSTEAFF. The CDR3 DNA reads as TGTGCCAGTAGTGAGCCAGCAGGGGGCCTGAGCACTGAAGCTTTCTTT.

The rearrangement uses TRBV3-1 (or the pseudogene TRBV3-2) and TRBJ1-6; D unclear. Trimming took 4 bases from V and 6 from J, leaving 7 bases between them. This CDR3 has 13 residues. Germline CDR1 reads LGHDT; CDR2 reads YNNKEL (reference sequence). The DNA of the CDR3 is TGTGCCAGCAGCCCTTACAGTAATTCACCCCTCCACTTT. As protein: CASSPYSNSPLHF.

The chain is built from TRBV19 and TRBJ1-5; D unclear. V was cut by 5 bases and J by 0 bases, with 14 bases left in between. The germline V gene has CDR1 LNHDA and CDR2 SQIVND (reference sequence). There are 16 residues in the CDR3. The DNA of the CDR3 is TGTGCCAGTAGTGCCGGGAGGGTTTATAGCAATCAGCCCCAGCATTTT. Translation: CASSAGRVYSNQPQHF.

The chain uses TRBV6-1 and TRBJ1-2, with 10 bases lining up with TRBD1. This CDR3 has 15 residues. Germline V gives CDR1 MNHNS, CDR2 SASEGT. Trimming removed 3 bases from V and 2 bases from J; junction bases left unmatched: 3. This CDR3 reads CASSDGQGENYGYTF. CDR3 bases: TGTGCCAGCAGTGACGGACAGGGGGAAAACTATGGCTACACCTTC.

This clone was counted a few times. V gene TRBV19 combines with J gene TRBJ2-4, with 8 bases fitting TRBD1. Unmatched junction bases numbered 12, after V lost 4 bases and J lost 7 bases. CDR1 is LNHDA, CDR2 SQIVND, per germline (reference sequence). This CDR3 comprises 16 residues. In DNA form, the CDR3 reads TGTGCCAGTAGTACCGGGGACTCCAGACAGGGGAACATTCAGTACTTC. The encoded protein is CASSTGDSRQGNIQYF.

V is TRBV5-1 and J is TRBJ2-5; TRBD1 might be the D (6 bases). Germline CDR1 reads SGHRS; CDR2 reads YFSETQ. The CDR3 has 13 amino acids. The V end was cut by 6 bases, the J end by 0 bases, with 9 bases between. Here the CDR3 reads CASKGTNQETQYF. The CDR3 coding sequence is TGCGCCAGCAAGGGGACAAACCAAGAGACCCAGTACTTC.

The chain combines TRBV29-1 with TRBJ2-1, with 9 positions matching TRBD2. J gave up 9 bases and V 2 bases, and 8 bases lay outside the gene matches. The CDR3 has 14 residues. Germline V gene lookup returns CDR1 SQVTM and CDR2 ANQGSEA. CDR3 sequence: CSVELAGNVGEQFF. DNA for the CDR3: TGCAGCGTTGAACTAGCGGGAAATGTAGGTGAGCAGTTCTTC.

V gene TRBV6-1 combines with J gene TRBJ2-7; D is perhaps TRBD2 (6 bases). V was cut by 0 bases and J by 5 bases, with 11 bases left in between. The CDR3 length is 14 residues. In germline, CDR1 is MNHNS, CDR2 SASEGT. CDR3 DNA sequence: TGTGCCAGCAGTGAAGCCGCGCGGGGCAACGAGCAGTACGTC. It encodes CASSEAARGNEQYV.

J is TRBJ1-2 and V is TRBV6-1, with D maybe TRBD1 (6 bases). This CDR3 spans 16 amino acids. Trimming removed 1 base at V and 4 bases at J, with 16 bases between. Germline V gene lookup returns CDR1 MNHNS and CDR2 SASEGT. The CDR3 loop is CASSEGGRGGTYGYTF. CDR3 in DNA: TGTGCCAGCAGTGAAGGCGGGCGAGGGGGTACCTATGGCTACACCTTC.

This chain uses TRBV7-8 with TRBJ1-1; unclear D gene. The V end lost 0 bases, the J end lost 2 bases, and 10 bases lay between the germline ends. Germline V gene data show CDR1 as SGHVS and CDR2 as FQNEAQ. This CDR3 contains 15 residues. This chain's CDR3 is CASSLALAGNTEAFF. As DNA, the CDR3 is TGTGCCAGCAGCTTAGCACTCGCAGGTAACACTGAAGCTTTCTTT.

The chain couples TRBV29-1 to TRBJ2-3; tentative D call: TRBD1 (6 bases). The CDR3 spans 14 residues. The germline V gene has CDR1 SQVTM and CDR2 ANQGSEA. V was pared by 7 bases and J by 0 bases, with 14 bases between. The CDR3 region has the DNA TGCAGCGGAAAGACAGGTACTAGCACAGATACGCAGTATTTT. It is translated as CSGKTGTSTDTQYF.

The chain is built from TRBV3-1 (or the pseudogene TRBV3-2) and TRBJ2-1; 9 bases line up with TRBD2. The J segment lost 5 bases and the V segment lost 6 bases, leaving 11 bases of the junction unmatched. Germline V CDR1 and CDR2: LGHDT, YNNKEL (reference sequence). The CDR3 consists of 16 residues. The CDR3 region has the DNA TGTGCCAGCAGGGGGGGGTTAGCGGGAGAGCACAATGAGCAGTTCTTC. Translating gives CASRGGLAGEHNEQFF.

This chain uses TRBV18 with TRBJ2-5, with a weak D call TRBD2 (5 bases). This CDR3 is built from 15 residues. CDR1 is KGHSH, CDR2 LQKENI, per germline. The ends were cut back, 3 bases at V and 4 bases at J, with 15 bases in the middle. CDR3 bases: TGTGCCAGCTCACCTAATGGACTTAAGGCAGAGACCCAGTACTTC. Protein product: CASSPNGLKAETQYF. Filled out from reference TRBV18 and TRBJ2-5, the complete variable domain reads NAGVMQNPRHLVRRRGQEARLRCSPMKGHSHVYWYRQLPEEGLKFMVYLQKENIIDESGMPKERFSAEFPKEGPSILRIQQVVRGDSAAYFCASSPNGLKAETQYFGPGTRLLVL.

This sequence joins TRBV28 and TRBJ2-1; perhaps TRBD1 as D (6 bases). Per germline, CDR1 MDHEN and CDR2 SYDVKM. This CDR3 contains 14 residues. V was trimmed by 2 bases and J by 4 bases, leaving 9 bases between them. The CDR3 reads CASSLTGQYNEQFF. CDR3 bases: TGTGCCAGCAGTTTAACTGGACAGTACAATGAGCAGTTCTTC. Together with reference TRBV28 and TRBJ2-1, the CDR3 gives the full variable domain: DVKVTQSSRYLVKRTGEKVFLECVQDMDHENMFWYRQDPGLGLRLIYFSYDVKMKEKGDIPEGYSVSREKKERFSLILESASTNQTSMYLCASSLTGQYNEQFFGPGTRLTVL.

This chain joins TRBV3-1 (or the pseudogene TRBV3-2) and TRBJ1-1, with D uncertain. Germline assignment: CDR1 LGHDT and CDR2 YNNKEL (reference sequence). This CDR3 contains 15 residues. V lost 0 bases to trimming and J lost 2 bases, with 10 bases between them. The CDR3 here is CASSQDATPNTEAFF. The CDR3 DNA sequence: TGTGCCAGCAGCCAAGACGCCACTCCTAACACTGAAGCTTTCTTT.

The CDR3 coding sequence is TGTGCCAGCAGCTTAGTTGCAGGCTACGAGCAGTACGTC. Amino acid sequence: CASSLVAGYEQYV. This chain connects TRBV7-2 to TRBJ2-7; D is unresolved. Trimming removed 1 base at V and 3 bases at J, with 7 bases between. The CDR3 runs 13 residues. Germline values: CDR1 SGHTA, CDR2 FQGNSA.